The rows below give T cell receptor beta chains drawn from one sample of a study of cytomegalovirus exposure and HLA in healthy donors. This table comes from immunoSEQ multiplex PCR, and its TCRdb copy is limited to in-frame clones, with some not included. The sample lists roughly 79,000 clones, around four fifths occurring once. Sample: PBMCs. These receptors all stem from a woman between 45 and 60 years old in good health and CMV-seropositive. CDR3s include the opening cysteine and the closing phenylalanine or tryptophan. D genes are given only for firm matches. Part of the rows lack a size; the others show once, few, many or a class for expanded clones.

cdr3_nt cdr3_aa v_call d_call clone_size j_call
TGCGCCAGCAGCTTGAGACTGACGGGACTAGGGGACTACGAGCAGTACTTC CASSLRLTGLGDYEQYF TRBV5-1 TRBD2 NA TRBJ2-7
TGCGCCAGCAGTGAGGGGTCGAGGGTAGCAGCTTTCTTT CASSEGSRVAAFF TRBV10-1 NA NA TRBJ1-1
TGTGCCATCAGCCCTAGCGTACGCACAGATACGCAGTATTTT CAISPSVRTDTQYF TRBV10-3 NA NA TRBJ2-3
TGTGCCAGCAGTCCAGGCGGGGAGGCGGGTGAGCAGTACTTC CASSPGGEAGEQYF TRBV28 NA NA TRBJ2-7
TGTGCCAGCAGCCAAGATGTATCCCTAGCGGGAGTTCGGCAGTTCTTC CASSQDVSLAGVRQFF TRBV4-2 TRBD2 NA TRBJ2-1
TGTGCCAGTAGTATAAACACAGGGGGAATGAGCAATCAGCCCCAGCATTTT CASSINTGGMSNQPQHF TRBV19 TRBD1 NA TRBJ1-5
TGTGCCAGTAGTCCCTACGGACTAGCGGGAGGAACAGATACGCAGTATTTT CASSPYGLAGGTDTQYF TRBV19 TRBD2 few TRBJ2-3
TGCGCCAGCAGCGTCCAGGGGGATGATGGCTACACCTTC CASSVQGDDGYTF TRBV4-1 TRBD1 NA TRBJ1-2
TGTGCCAGCAGCTTAGCCGCGGGGGGCACTGAAGCTTTCTTT CASSLAAGGTEAFF TRBV7-9 NA NA TRBJ1-1
TGTGCCAGCAGCCCGGGGGAGACCCAGTACTTC CASSPGETQYF TRBV7-9 NA NA TRBJ2-5
TGCGCCAGCAGCTTGAGACTAGCGGGTGGACTCGTCTACAATGAGCAGTTCTTC CASSLRLAGGLVYNEQFF TRBV5-1 TRBD2 NA TRBJ2-1
TGTGCTAGCAGCTTAGGGACTAGCGGGAGTTACCAAGAGACCCAGTACTTC CASSLGTSGSYQETQYF TRBV7-7 TRBD2 NA TRBJ2-5
TGTGCCAGCAGTGAAGGGCAACGGCGGGAGGGCTACGAGCAGTACTTC CASSEGQRREGYEQYF TRBV6-1 TRBD2 once TRBJ2-7
TGCGCCAGCAGTCAAGACAGACTCAATGAGCAGTTCTTC CASSQDRLNEQFF TRBV23-1 NA NA TRBJ2-1
TGTGCCAGCAGCTTCGGACAGAGCGACTATGGCTACACCTTC CASSFGQSDYGYTF TRBV13 NA NA TRBJ1-2
TGTGCCAGCAACCCCTTAGCGGGAGGGCAGACAGATACGCAGTATTTT CASNPLAGGQTDTQYF TRBV27 TRBD2 few TRBJ2-3
TGTGCCAGCAGCTTCGGACTAATTTCAAACAATGAGCAGTTCTTC CASSFGLISNNEQFF TRBV7-6 NA NA TRBJ2-1
TGTGCCTGTGACAGGGATCGGCAGCCCCAGCATTTT CACDRDRQPQHF TRBV30 TRBD1 NA TRBJ1-5
TGTGCCAGCAGCGGACAGGGGGGCAGCAATCAGCCCCAGCATTTT CASSGQGGSNQPQHF TRBV7-9 TRBD1 once TRBJ1-5
TGTGCCAGCGCCGGACAGGTGAACACCGGGGAGCTGTTTTTT CASAGQVNTGELFF TRBV9 TRBD1 NA TRBJ2-2
TGCAGCGTTGAAGATGCCGGGACAAGCTATGGCTACACCTTC CSVEDAGTSYGYTF TRBV29-1 NA NA TRBJ1-2
TGTGCCAGCAGCTTAGACAGGGCCCCCCTGAACACTGAAGCTTTCTTT CASSLDRAPLNTEAFF TRBV7-9 NA NA TRBJ1-1
TGTGCCAGCAGCCAAGGACAGCCAGGCTACACCTTC CASSQGQPGYTF TRBV13 NA once TRBJ1-2
TGTGCCAGCAGTCCGGGACAGGGGACTCACTACGAGTTC CASSPGQGTHYEF TRBV27 TRBD1 few TRBJ2-7
TGTGCCAGCAGTTTAGGGACAGGGGGTGCTCTCAATGAGCAGTTCTTC CASSLGTGGALNEQFF TRBV27 TRBD1 NA TRBJ2-1
TGCAGCGGCCGACTAGACCCCAATGAGCAGTTCTTC CSGRLDPNEQFF TRBV29-1 NA NA TRBJ2-1
TGTGCCAGCAGTGGGGGGCAGGGTTTTCAGCCCCAGCATTTT CASSGGQGFQPQHF TRBV2 NA NA TRBJ1-5
TGTGCCAGCAGCGAAAGGGGAAAGGGTAGCAATGAGCAGTTCTTC CASSERGKGSNEQFF TRBV9 NA once TRBJ2-1
TGTGCCAGCAGCTTTAGGACAGTAACCAATCAGCCCCAGCATTTT CASSFRTVTNQPQHF TRBV7-2 NA NA TRBJ1-5
TGTGCCAGCAGTTTACCCAAGAATGGCGGGTACACCTTC CASSLPKNGGYTF TRBV28 NA few TRBJ1-2
TGTGCCAGCAGCTCTGAACGGGACACCTCCTACGAGCAGTACTTC CASSSERDTSYEQYF TRBV5-6 NA NA TRBJ2-7
TGTGCCTGGGGGGACGGACTAAACTACGAGCAGTACTTC CAWGDGLNYEQYF TRBV30 NA once TRBJ2-7
TGTGCCAGCAGTCCCCTCCGGGACACCCAAGAGACCCAGTACTTC CASSPLRDTQETQYF TRBV27 NA NA TRBJ2-5
TGTGCCAGCAGCTTGGCCGGGAGTAGTATTGGGCAGTTCTTC CASSLAGSSIGQFF TRBV5-6 NA NA TRBJ2-1
TGTGCCAGCAGCTTTAATGGGGGCCTGAAAGCTTTCTTT CASSFNGGLKAFF TRBV7-9 NA NA TRBJ1-1
TGTGCCACCAGCAGAGAGGGACTAGCGGGAGGGCCGGGCGAGCAGTACTTC CATSREGLAGGPGEQYF TRBV15 TRBD2 few TRBJ2-7
TGTGCCAGTAGGCAAACCGCGACTAGCGAGCAGTACTTC CASRQTATSEQYF TRBV19 NA NA TRBJ2-7
TGTGCCAGCAGCGTTATAGGGGCTGGCAGTGAGCAGTTCTTC CASSVIGAGSEQFF TRBV9 NA NA TRBJ2-1
TGTGCCAGTTTCACTAGATATGGGACCCAGTACTTC CASFTRYGTQYF TRBV27 NA NA TRBJ2-5
TGTGCCAGCAGCTCCTACCCCAGGGCCCATACAAGCAATGAGCAGTTCTTC CASSSYPRAHTSNEQFF TRBV13 NA once TRBJ2-1
TGTGCCAGTAGTATAGCCCTCTCCCTTTCCTACAATGAGCAGTTCTTC CASSIALSLSYNEQFF TRBV19 NA NA TRBJ2-1
TGTGCCTGGATACTCGCGGGAGGTACCGGGGAGCTGTTTTTT CAWILAGGTGELFF TRBV30 TRBD2 NA TRBJ2-2
TGTGCCAGCAGCTTAGACAGGGGTTACGAGCAGTACTTC CASSLDRGYEQYF TRBV11-2 NA NA TRBJ2-7